This record concerns one TCR beta chain sequence. Its specificity is not known. The sample's time point: week 11, during vaccination. Each vaccine dose was 300 ug of mutant IDH1 20-mer peptide, with topical imiquimod. This record comes from a study of a mutant IDH1 vaccine in newly diagnosed glioma. Across the whole study: The patients received vaccinations eight times, in weeks 1, 3, 5, 7, 11, 15, 19 and 23. Averaging approximately 40 years of age, treated patients were roughly 60% male and roughly 40% female. Findings of the study overall: Variations in leading peripheral T cell clonotypes appeared to have no connection with pseudoprogression.

Germline-derived CDR1 and CDR2 are SNHLY and FYNNEI. This CDR3 contains 13 residues. V was trimmed by 4 bases and J by 2 bases, leaving 6 bases between them. This table comes from immunoSEQ multiplex PCR, and its TCRdb copy is limited to in-frame clones, with some not included. The sample has around 30,000 clones; around 90% are singletons. The V and J genes are TRBV2 and TRBJ1-3; D not certain. The input for sequencing was PBMCs, taken from a glioma patient whose treatment included an IDH1 peptide vaccine. This TCR was recovered from a young man with glioma. The CDR3 spells CASSVGTGNTIYF. The CDR3 DNA reads TGTGCCAGCAGTGTTGGGACTGGAAACACCATATATTTT. Using reference TRBV2 and TRBJ1-3 for the parts outside the CDR3, the full variable domain is EPEVTQTPSHQVTQMGQEVILRCVPISNHLYFYWYRQILGQKVEFLVSFYNNEISEKSEIFDDQFSVERPDGSNFTLKIRSTKLEDSAMYFCASSVGTGNTIYFGEGSWLTVV.